Listed here are 24 T cell receptor beta chains from one sample, sequenced in a study of blood T cell repertoires in COVID-19. Assay: immunoSEQ multiplex PCR; the TCRdb copy retains only in-frame clones and omits some. Counted here are 150,000 to 200,000 clones, approximately 93% occurring once; the ten biggest clones make up just under 2%. What was sequenced was peripheral blood. The receptors here all came from a woman aged 55-69 years with COVID-19, enrolled during active disease.

This chain connects TRBV7-9 to TRBJ1-3, with a possible D match to TRBD1 (6 bases). Trimming stripped 5 bases from V and 2 bases from J, with 13 bases between. Germline V gene lookup returns CDR1 SEHNR and CDR2 FQNEAQ (reference sequence). The CDR3 spans 15 residues. CDR3 residues: CASSRSQGTGNTIYF. For the CDR3, the DNA is TGTGCCAGCAGCCGATCTCAGGGGACTGGAAACACCATATATTTT. The variable domain in full, with the rest retrieved from reference TRBV7-9 and TRBJ1-3, is DTGVSQNPRHKITKRGQNVTFRCDPISEHNRLYWYRQTLGQGPEFLTYFQNEAQLEKSRLLSDRFSAERPKGSFSTLEIQRTEQGDSAMYLCASSRSQGTGNTIYFGEGSWLTVV.

This rearrangement joins TRBV4-2 to TRBJ1-1, with D possibly being TRBD1 (6 bases). Germline CDR1 LGHNA, CDR2 YNFKEQ. The CDR3 is 16 residues long. Trimming stripped 0 bases from V and 2 bases from J, with 13 bases between. The CDR3 region has the DNA TGTGCCAGCAGCCAAGATCTGGGGGCGCGAAACACTGAAGCTTTCTTT. Amino acids: CASSQDLGARNTEAFF.

The chain links TRBV7-2 to TRBJ1-3, with unresolved D. Germline V CDR1 and CDR2: SGHTA, FQGNSA. V was shortened by 2 bases and J by 4 bases, with 15 bases between the two germline ends. This CDR3 is built from 16 residues. CDR3 in DNA: TGTGCCAGCAGCTTACAAGGTGCGGCGGGGGGAAACACCATATATTTT. It specifies CASSLQGAAGGNTIYF.

The gene calls are TRBV19 and TRBJ2-7; 9 bases are a match to TRBD1. CDR1 LNHDA and CDR2 SQIVND come from the germline V gene (reference sequence). The junction had 4 bases not matched to a gene; V was cut back by 5 bases and J by 2 bases. The CDR3 extends over 14 amino acids. CDR3 amino acids: CASSVGQGAYEQYF. CDR3 DNA: TGTGCCAGTAGTGTGGGACAGGGAGCCTACGAGCAGTACTTC.

V gene TRBV7-7 combines with J gene TRBJ1-6; D is perhaps TRBD1 (5 bases). Germline V gene sequence: CDR1 SSHAT, CDR2 FNYEAQ (reference sequence). This CDR3 comprises 13 residues. DNA of the CDR3: TGTGCTAGCGGCCAGGGTCTTTATTCACCCCTCCACTTT. The encoded protein is CASGQGLYSPLHF.

The V and J genes are TRBV5-1 and TRBJ2-7, with TRBD2 identical over 10 bases. The CDR3 has 20 amino acids. CDR1 and CDR2 from the germline V gene are SGHRS and YFSETQ. The J segment lost 0 bases and the V segment lost 1 base, leaving 16 bases of the junction unmatched. The CDR3: CASSLKGSASGGFNSYEQYF. The CDR3, as DNA: TGCGCCAGCAGCTTGAAGGGATCTGCTAGCGGGGGCTTCAACTCCTACGAGCAGTACTTC.

The gene calls are TRBV6-1 and TRBJ2-2; D is unresolved. Trimming took off 2 bases at V and 5 bases at J, with 9 bases between the two ends. The CDR3 extends over 14 amino acids. The germline CDR1 and CDR2 sequences are MNHNS and SASEGT. The CDR3 DNA reads TGTGCCAGCAGTGAAATATTGACAACCGGGGAGCTGTTTTTT. It is translated as CASSEILTTGELFF.

CDR3 sequence (DNA): TGCAGCGTTGAAGATATGGGACAGGGCTACGGCTACACCTTC. Protein product: CSVEDMGQGYGYTF. This sequence joins TRBV29-1 and TRBJ1-2; TRBD1 matches 9 bases. With V trimmed by 0 bases and J by 8 bases, 7 bases remained unmatched. Per germline, CDR1 SQVTM and CDR2 ANQGSEA. This CDR3 comprises 14 residues.

The rearrangement uses TRBV29-1 and TRBJ1-1; no clear D gene. The V end was cut by 4 bases, the J end by 0 bases, with 6 bases between. The CDR3 is 12 amino acids. Germline V gene data show CDR1 as SQVTM and CDR2 as ANQGSEA. The CDR3 sequence is CSVVGVNTEAFF. CDR3 nucleotide sequence: TGCAGCGTTGTGGGAGTGAACACTGAAGCTTTCTTT.

This clone was detected only once. The chain has TRBV12-5 and TRBJ2-3, with TRBD2 as a possible D gene (5 bases). V lost 0 bases to trimming and J lost 9 bases, with 10 bases between them. This CDR3 has 13 residues. Germline values: CDR1 LGHNT, CDR2 FRNRAP. CDR3 amino acids: CASGLVGLRTQYF. CDR3 sequence (DNA): TGTGCTAGTGGTTTGGTTGGACTTAGAACGCAGTATTTT.

This clone was recorded a few times. The V gene is TRBV2, the J gene TRBJ2-1, with D tentatively TRBD1 (6 bases). This CDR3 region has 14 residues. The V gene lost 7 bases and the J gene lost 1 base, with 11 bases spanning the gap. Germline CDR1 SNHLY, CDR2 FYNNEI. The CDR3 loop reads CASTPDRSYNEQFF. CDR3 DNA sequence: TGTGCCAGCACCCCTGACAGGTCCTACAATGAGCAGTTCTTC.

V gene TRBV9 combines with J gene TRBJ1-3; no clear D gene. Trimming pared 2 bases from V and 4 bases from J, leaving 10 bases between. Germline lookup yields CDR1 SGDLS and CDR2 YYNGEE. This CDR3 contains 14 residues. The CDR3 DNA is TGTGCCAGCAGCGTTACCGGGATCGGAAACACCATATATTTT. It yields the protein CASSVTGIGNTIYF.

This chain links TRBV18 with TRBJ1-2, with D possibly TRBD1 on 6 matching bases. The germline V gene encodes CDR1 KGHSH and CDR2 LQKENI. The ends were cut back, 3 bases at V and 5 bases at J, with 10 bases in the middle. CDR3 size: 13 residues. The chain's CDR3 is CASSPDGQYGYTF. In DNA, the CDR3 is TGTGCCAGCTCACCTGATGGACAGTATGGCTACACCTTC. The whole variable domain, remainder taken from reference TRBV18 and TRBJ1-2, is NAGVMQNPRHLVRRRGQEARLRCSPMKGHSHVYWYRQLPEEGLKFMVYLQKENIIDESGMPKERFSAEFPKEGPSILRIQQVVRGDSAAYFCASSPDGQYGYTFGSGTRLTVV.

The chain recombines TRBV15 with TRBJ2-2; D gene unclear. This CDR3 region has 17 residues. CDR1 is LNHNV, CDR2 YYDKDF, per germline (reference sequence). Trimming shortened V by 3 bases and J by 3 bases, and 17 bases separated the two germline ends. The CDR3: CATSSLMWQAHTGELFF. CDR3 DNA sequence: TGTGCCACCAGCAGCCTGATGTGGCAGGCACACACCGGGGAGCTGTTTTTT.

The chain's CDR3 is CASSPTSGGVYGNEQFF. The CDR3 DNA reads as TGTGCCAGCAGCCCGACTAGCGGGGGGGTATATGGCAATGAGCAGTTCTTC. The chain is built from TRBV3-1 (or the pseudogene TRBV3-2) and TRBJ2-1; 14 bases align to TRBD2. This CDR3 spans 17 amino acids. V trimming: 4 bases; J trimming: 6 bases; junction bases outside the gene matches: 8. Germline lookup yields CDR1 LGHDT and CDR2 YNNKEL (reference sequence).

The chain joins TRBV25-1 to TRBJ2-3; D is possibly TRBD2 (7 bases). The germline V gene has CDR1 MGHDK and CDR2 SYGVNS. The V end lost 6 bases, the J end lost 4 bases, and 17 bases lay between the germline ends. The CDR3 loop spans 15 amino acids. CDR3: CASSLGGGNADTQYF. The DNA of the CDR3 is TGTGCCAGCAGCTTAGGGGGGGGGAATGCAGATACGCAGTATTTT.

This clone was picked up one time. The rearrangement joins TRBV7-2 to TRBJ2-3, with TRBD2 identical over 11 bases. In germline, CDR1 is SGHTA, CDR2 FQGNSA. Unmatched junction bases numbered 7, after V lost 4 bases and J lost 7 bases. The CDR3 is 15 residues long. The CDR3 reads CASSSSGGPSYTQYF. CDR3 bases: TGTGCCAGCAGCTCTAGCGGGGGGCCTAGCTATACGCAGTATTTT.

The J gene is TRBJ1-1, the V gene TRBV10-3; 7 positions match TRBD1. With 5 bases clipped from V and 6 bases from J, the junction kept 3 bases outside the gene matches. This CDR3 has 12 amino acids. Germline V gene data show CDR1 as ENHRY and CDR2 as SYGVKD. CDR3 in DNA: TGTGCCATCAGTCAGGGGGTCGCTGAAGCTTTCTTT. Translation: CAISQGVAEAFF.

The chain joins TRBV3-1 (or the pseudogene TRBV3-2) to TRBJ1-6, with D hard to call. The CDR3 extends over 14 amino acids. In germline, CDR1 is LGHDT, CDR2 YNNKEL (reference sequence). The V end was cut by 5 bases, the J end by 10 bases, with 15 bases between. Here the CDR3 DNA reads TGTGCCAGCAGCTTGGAGAGGGCACGATCACCCCTCCACTTT. Translating gives CASSLERARSPLHF.

The chain recombines TRBV7-2 with TRBJ2-1; D not certain. CDR1 is SGHTA, CDR2 FQGNSA, per germline. Deletions cut 1 base from V and 12 bases from J, with 10 bases between. The CDR3 has 12 amino acids. The CDR3 nucleotides read TGTGCCAGCAGCTTAGATACGGGTGTGCAGTTCTTC. This sequence encodes CASSLDTGVQFF.

The chain couples TRBV14 to TRBJ1-4; possible D gene TRBD1, 5 bases. Trimming pared 5 bases from V and 8 bases from J, leaving 18 bases between. CDR1 SGHDN and CDR2 FVKESK come from the germline V gene. The length of the CDR3 is 15 residues. This CDR3 reads CASSSWQGTGEKLFF. Here the CDR3 DNA reads TGTGCCAGCAGCTCCTGGCAGGGTACTGGCGAAAAACTGTTTTTT. Looking up the rest from reference TRBV14 and TRBJ1-4 gives the full variable domain: EAGVTQFPSHSVIEKGQTVTLRCDPISGHDNLYWYRRVMGKEIKFLLHFVKESKQDESGMPNNRFLAERTGGTYSTLKVQPAELEDSGVYFCASSSWQGTGEKLFFGSGTQLSVL.

V is TRBV7-2 and J is TRBJ1-2; D gene ambiguous. Germline V gene sequence: CDR1 SGHTA, CDR2 FQGNSA. This CDR3 region has 14 residues. V was clipped by 5 bases and J by 4 bases, with 14 bases between them. In DNA, the CDR3 is TGTGCCAGCAGCCAGATTGCCAACAGCTATGGCTACACCTTC. Translating it yields CASSQIANSYGYTF.

The count of this clone is one. The rearrangement uses TRBV2 and TRBJ1-5; TRBD1 matches 11 bases. CDR1 and CDR2 from the germline V gene are SNHLY and FYNNEI. The CDR3 consists of 14 residues. V dropped 7 bases and J dropped 9; count of bases not matched to a gene: 8. The chain's CDR3 is CASNRRTGGGPQHF. The CDR3 DNA is TGTGCCAGCAATCGCCGGACAGGGGGCGGGCCCCAGCATTTT.

This chain links TRBV11-2 with TRBJ2-1, with D possibly being TRBD2 (7 bases). Germline V gene lookup returns CDR1 SGHAT and CDR2 FQNNGV. There are 16 residues in the CDR3. Trimming took off 7 bases at V and 7 bases at J, with 23 bases between the two ends. DNA of the CDR3: TGTGCCAGCATCCTCCAGGGCGAGGGGGGGGATAATGAGCAGTTCTTC. Translating gives CASILQGEGGDNEQFF.